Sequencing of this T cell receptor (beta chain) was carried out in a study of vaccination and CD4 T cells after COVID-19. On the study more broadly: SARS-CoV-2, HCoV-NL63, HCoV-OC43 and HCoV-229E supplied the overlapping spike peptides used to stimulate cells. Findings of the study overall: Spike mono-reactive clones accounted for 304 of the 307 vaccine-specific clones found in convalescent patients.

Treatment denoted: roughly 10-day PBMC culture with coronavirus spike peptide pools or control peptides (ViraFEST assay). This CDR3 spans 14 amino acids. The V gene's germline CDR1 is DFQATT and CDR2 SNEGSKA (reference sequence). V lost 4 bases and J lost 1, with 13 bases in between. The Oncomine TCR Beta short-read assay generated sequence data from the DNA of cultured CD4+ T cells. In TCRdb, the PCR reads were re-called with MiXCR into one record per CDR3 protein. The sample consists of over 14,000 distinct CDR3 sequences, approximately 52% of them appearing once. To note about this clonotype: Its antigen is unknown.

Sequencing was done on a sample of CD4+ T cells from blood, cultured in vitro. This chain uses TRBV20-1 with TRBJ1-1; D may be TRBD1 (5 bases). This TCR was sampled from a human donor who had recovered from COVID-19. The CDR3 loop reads CSATFDSSNTEAFF. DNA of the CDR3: TGCAGTGCTACCTTCGACAGTTCGAACACTGAAGCTTTCTTT.